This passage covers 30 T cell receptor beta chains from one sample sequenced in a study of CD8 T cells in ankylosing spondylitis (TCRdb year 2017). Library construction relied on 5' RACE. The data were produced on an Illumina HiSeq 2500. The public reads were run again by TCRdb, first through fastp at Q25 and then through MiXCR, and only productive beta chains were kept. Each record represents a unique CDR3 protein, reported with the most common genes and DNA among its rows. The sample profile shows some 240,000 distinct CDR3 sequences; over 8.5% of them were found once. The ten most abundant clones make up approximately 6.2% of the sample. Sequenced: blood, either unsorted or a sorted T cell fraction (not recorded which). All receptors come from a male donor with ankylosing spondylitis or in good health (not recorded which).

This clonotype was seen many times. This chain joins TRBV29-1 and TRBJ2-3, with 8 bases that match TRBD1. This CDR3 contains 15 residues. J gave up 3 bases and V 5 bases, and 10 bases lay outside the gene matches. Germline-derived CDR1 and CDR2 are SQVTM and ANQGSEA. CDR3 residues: CSVTDRERRTDTQYF. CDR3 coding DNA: TGCAGCGTTACGGACAGGGAACGGAGGACAGATACGCAGTATTTT.

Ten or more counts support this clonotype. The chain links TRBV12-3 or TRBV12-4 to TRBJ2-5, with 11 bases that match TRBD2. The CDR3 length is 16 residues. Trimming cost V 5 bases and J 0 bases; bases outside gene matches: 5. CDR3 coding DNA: TGTGCCAGCAGTGTCCTAGCGGGGGGATACCAAGAGACCCAGTACTTC. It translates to CASSVLAGGYQETQYF.

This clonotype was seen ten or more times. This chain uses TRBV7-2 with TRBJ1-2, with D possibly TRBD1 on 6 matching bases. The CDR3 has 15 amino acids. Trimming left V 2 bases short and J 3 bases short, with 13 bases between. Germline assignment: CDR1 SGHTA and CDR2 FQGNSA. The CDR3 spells CASSLTRQAHYGYTF. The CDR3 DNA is TGTGCCAGCAGCTTAACCAGACAGGCCCACTATGGCTACACCTTC. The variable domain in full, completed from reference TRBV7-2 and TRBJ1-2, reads GAGVSQSPSNKVTEKGKDVELRCDPISGHTALYWYRQSLGQGLEFLIYFQGNSAPDKSGLPSDRFSAERTGGSVSTLTIQRTQQEDSAVYLCASSLTRQAHYGYTFGSGTRLTVV.

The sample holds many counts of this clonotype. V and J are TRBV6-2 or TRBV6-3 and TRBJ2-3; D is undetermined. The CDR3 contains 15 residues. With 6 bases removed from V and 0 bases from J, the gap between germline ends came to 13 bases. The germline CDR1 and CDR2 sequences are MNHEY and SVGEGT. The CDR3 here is CASSLSVASTDTQYF. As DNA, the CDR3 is TGTGCCAGCAGCCTGTCGGTTGCCAGCACAGATACGCAGTATTTT.

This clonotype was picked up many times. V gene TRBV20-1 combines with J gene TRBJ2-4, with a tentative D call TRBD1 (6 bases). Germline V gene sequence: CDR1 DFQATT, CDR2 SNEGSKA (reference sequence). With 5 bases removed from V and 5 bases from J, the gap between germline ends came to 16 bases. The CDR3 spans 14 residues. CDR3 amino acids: CSAQGLFRENIQYF. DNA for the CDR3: TGCAGTGCTCAGGGGCTGTTTAGGGAAAACATTCAGTACTTC.

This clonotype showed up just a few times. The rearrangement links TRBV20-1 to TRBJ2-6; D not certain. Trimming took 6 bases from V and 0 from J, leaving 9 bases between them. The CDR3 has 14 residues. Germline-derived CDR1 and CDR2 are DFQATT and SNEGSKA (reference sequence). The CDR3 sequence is CSARISSGANVLTF. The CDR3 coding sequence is TGCAGTGCCCGGATATCCTCTGGGGCCAACGTCCTGACTTTC.

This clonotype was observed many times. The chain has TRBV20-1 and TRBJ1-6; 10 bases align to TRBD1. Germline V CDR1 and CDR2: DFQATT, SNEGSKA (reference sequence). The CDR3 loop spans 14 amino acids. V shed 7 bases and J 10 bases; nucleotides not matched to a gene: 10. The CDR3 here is CSVARTGGSSPLHF. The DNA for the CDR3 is TGCAGTGTTGCCCGGACAGGGGGAAGCTCACCCCTCCACTTT.

CDR3 nucleotide sequence: TGTGCCAGCAGCTTATCACCCGAATCCTACAATGAGCAGTTCTTC. This encodes CASSLSPESYNEQFF. The chain recombines TRBV11-3 with TRBJ2-1; unclear D gene. This CDR3 is 15 amino acids long. Trimming cost V 2 bases and J 1 base, with 9 bases left between them. The germline gives CDR1 SGHNT, CDR2 YENEEA.

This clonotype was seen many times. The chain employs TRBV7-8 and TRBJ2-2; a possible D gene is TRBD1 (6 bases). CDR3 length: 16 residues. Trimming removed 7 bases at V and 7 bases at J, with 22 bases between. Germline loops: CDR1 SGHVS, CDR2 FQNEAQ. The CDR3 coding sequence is TGTGCCAGCACCAAGCCCGGACAGCTGATCGGCGGGGAGCTGTTTTTT. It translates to CASTKPGQLIGGELFF. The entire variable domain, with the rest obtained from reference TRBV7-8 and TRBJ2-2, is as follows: GAGVSQSPRYKVAKRGQDVALRCDPISGHVSLFWYQQALGQGPEFLTYFQNEAQLDKSGLPSDRFFAERPEGSVSTLKIQRTQQEDSAVYLCASTKPGQLIGGELFFGEGSRLTVL.

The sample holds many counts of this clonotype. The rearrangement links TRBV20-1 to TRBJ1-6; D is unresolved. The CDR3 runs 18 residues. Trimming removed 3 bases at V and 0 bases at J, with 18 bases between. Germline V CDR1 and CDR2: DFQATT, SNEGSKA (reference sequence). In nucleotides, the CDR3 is TGCAGTGCTAGTTCCCCGATGGGCCAGAGCTCCTATAATTCACCCCTCCACTTT. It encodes CSASSPMGQSSYNSPLHF.

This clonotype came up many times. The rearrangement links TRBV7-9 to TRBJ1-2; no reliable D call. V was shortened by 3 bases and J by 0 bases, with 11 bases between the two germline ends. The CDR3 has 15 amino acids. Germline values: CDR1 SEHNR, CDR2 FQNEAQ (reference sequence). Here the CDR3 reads CASSLRTDANYGYTF. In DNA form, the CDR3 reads TGTGCCAGCAGCTTGCGGACGGACGCTAACTATGGCTACACCTTC.

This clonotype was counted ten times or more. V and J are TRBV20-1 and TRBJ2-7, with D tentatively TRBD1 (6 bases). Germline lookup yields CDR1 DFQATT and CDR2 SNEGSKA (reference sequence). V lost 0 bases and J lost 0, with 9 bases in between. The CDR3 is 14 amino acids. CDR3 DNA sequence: TGCAGTGCTAGAGATGACAGGAGCTCCTACGAGCAGTACTTC. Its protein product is CSARDDRSSYEQYF.

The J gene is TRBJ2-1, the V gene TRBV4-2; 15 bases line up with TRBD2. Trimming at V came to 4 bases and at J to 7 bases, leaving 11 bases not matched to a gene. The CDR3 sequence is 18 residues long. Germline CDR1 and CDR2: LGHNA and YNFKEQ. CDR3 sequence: CASSPWTSGRAWINEQFF. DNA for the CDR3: TGTGCCAGCAGCCCCTGGACTAGCGGGAGGGCATGGATTAATGAGCAGTTCTTC.

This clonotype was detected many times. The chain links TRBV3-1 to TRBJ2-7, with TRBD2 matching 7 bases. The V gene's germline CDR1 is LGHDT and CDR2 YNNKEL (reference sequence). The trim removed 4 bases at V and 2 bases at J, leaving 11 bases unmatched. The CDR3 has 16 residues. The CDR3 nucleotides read TGTGCCAGCAGCCCCCGTCCGGGACTAATCCCCTACGAGCAGTACTTC. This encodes CASSPRPGLIPYEQYF.

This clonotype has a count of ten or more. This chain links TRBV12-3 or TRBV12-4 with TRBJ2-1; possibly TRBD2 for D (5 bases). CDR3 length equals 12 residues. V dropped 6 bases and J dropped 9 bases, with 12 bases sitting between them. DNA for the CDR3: TGTGCCAGCAGCTCCATAGGAGGTGAGCAGTTCTTC. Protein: CASSSIGGEQFF.

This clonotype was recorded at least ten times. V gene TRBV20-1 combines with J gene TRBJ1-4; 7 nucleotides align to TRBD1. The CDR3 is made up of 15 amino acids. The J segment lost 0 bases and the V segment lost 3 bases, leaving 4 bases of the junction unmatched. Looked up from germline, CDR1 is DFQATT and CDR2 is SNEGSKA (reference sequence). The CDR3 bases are TGCAGTGCTAGTGCGGGGACAGCAACTAATGAAAAACTGTTTTTT. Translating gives CSASAGTATNEKLFF.

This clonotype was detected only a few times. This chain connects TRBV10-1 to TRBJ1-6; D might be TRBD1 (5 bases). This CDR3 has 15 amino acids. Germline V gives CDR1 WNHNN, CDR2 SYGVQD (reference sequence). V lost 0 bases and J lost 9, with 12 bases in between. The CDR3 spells CASSESLLGGSPLHF. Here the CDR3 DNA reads TGCGCCAGCAGTGAGTCGCTCCTTGGGGGTTCACCCCTCCACTTT.

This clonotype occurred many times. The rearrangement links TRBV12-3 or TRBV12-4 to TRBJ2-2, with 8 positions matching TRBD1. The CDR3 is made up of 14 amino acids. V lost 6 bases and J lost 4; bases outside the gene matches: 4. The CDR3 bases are TGTGCCAGCAGGGGGGACAGGAGCACCGGGGAGCTGTTTTTT. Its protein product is CASRGDRSTGELFF.

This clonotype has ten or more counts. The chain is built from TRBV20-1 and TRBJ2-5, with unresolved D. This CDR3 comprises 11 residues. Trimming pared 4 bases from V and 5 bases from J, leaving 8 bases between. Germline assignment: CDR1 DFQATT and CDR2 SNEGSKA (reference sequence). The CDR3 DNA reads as TGCAGTGCTAACGAGCAGGAGACCCAGTACTTC. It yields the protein CSANEQETQYF.

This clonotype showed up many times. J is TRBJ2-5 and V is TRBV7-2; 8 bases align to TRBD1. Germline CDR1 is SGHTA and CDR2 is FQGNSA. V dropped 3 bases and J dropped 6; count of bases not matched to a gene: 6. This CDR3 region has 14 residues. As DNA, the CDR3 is TGTGCCAGCAGCTTTGGACAGGGAATGAAGACCCAGTACTTC. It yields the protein CASSFGQGMKTQYF.

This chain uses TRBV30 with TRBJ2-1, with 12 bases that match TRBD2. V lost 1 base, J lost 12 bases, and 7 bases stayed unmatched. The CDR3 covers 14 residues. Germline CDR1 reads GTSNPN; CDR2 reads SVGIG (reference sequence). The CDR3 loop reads CAWSEGLAGVGQFF. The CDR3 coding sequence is TGTGCCTGGAGTGAGGGACTAGCGGGTGTCGGGCAGTTCTTC.

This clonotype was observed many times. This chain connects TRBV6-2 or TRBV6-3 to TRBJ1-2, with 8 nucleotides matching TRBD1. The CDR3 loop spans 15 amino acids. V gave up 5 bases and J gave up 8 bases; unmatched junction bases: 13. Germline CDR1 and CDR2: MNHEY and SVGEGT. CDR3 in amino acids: CASSPHRTGTGGYTF. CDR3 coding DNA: TGTGCCAGCAGTCCCCACCGGACAGGGACCGGCGGCTACACCTTC.

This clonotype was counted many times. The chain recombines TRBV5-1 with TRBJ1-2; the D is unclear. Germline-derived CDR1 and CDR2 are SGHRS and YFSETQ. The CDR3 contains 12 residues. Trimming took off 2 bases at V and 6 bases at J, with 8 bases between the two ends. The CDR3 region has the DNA TGCGCCAGCAGCTTTTTGGACCATGGCTACACCTTC. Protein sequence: CASSFLDHGYTF. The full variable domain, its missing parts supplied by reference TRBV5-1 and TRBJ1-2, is KAGVTQTPRYLIKTRGQQVTLSCSPISGHRSVSWYQQTPGQGLQFLFEYFSETQRNKGNFPGRFSGRQFSNSRSEMNVSTLELGDSALYLCASSFLDHGYTFGSGTRLTVV.

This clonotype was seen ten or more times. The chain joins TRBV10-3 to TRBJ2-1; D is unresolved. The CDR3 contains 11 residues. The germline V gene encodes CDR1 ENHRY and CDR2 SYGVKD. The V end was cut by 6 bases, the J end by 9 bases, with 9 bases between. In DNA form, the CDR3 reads TGTGCCATCAGGGTAGATCGTGAGCAGTTCTTC. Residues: CAIRVDREQFF.

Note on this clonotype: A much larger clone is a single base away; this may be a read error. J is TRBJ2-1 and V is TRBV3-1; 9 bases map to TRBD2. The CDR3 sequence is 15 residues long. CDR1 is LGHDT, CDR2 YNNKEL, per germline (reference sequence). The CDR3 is CACSQDSGREGEQFF. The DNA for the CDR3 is TGTGCCTGCAGCCAAGATTCGGGGCGGGAGGGTGAGCAGTTCTTC.

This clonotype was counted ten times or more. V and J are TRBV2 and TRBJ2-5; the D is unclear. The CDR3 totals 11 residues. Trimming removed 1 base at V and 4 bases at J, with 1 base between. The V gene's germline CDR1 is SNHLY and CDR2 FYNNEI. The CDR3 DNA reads TGTGCCAGCAGTGAAGGAGAGACCCAGTACTTC. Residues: CASSEGETQYF.

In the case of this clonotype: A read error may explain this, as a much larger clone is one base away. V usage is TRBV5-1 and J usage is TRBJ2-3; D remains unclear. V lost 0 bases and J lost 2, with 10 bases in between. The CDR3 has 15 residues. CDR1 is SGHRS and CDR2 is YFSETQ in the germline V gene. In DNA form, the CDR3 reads TGCGCCAGCAGCTTGGATCATGGGGTCACAGATACGCAGTATTTT. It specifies CASSLDHGVTDTQYF.

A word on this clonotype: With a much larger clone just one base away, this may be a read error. CDR3 in amino acids: CASPKGEAQYF. CDR3 coding DNA: TGTGCCAGTCCCAAGGGGGAGGCCCAGTACTTC. The chain combines TRBV9 with TRBJ2-5, with D possibly called TRBD1 or TRBD2 (6 bases each). Germline values: CDR1 SGDLS, CDR2 YYNGEE. Trimming took off 8 bases at V and 9 bases at J, with 14 bases between the two ends. This CDR3 has 11 amino acids. The full variable domain, with the rest looked up from reference TRBV9 and TRBJ2-5, is DSGVTQTPKHLITATGQRVTLRCSPRSGDLSVYWYQQSLDQGLQFLIQYYNGEERAKGNILERFSAQQFPDLHSELNLSSLELGDSALYFCASPKGEAQYFGPGTRLLVL.

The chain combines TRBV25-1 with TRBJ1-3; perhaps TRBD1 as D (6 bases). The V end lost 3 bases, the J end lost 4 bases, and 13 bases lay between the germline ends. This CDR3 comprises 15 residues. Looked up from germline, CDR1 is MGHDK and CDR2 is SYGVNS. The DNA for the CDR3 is TGTGCCAGCAGTGATATCGGGGGGCGAGGAAACACCATATATTTT. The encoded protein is CASSDIGGRGNTIYF.

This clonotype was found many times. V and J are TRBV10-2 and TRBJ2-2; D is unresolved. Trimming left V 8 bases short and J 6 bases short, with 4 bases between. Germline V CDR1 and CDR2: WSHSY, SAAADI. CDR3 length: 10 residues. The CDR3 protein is CASSSGELFF. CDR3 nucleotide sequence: TGCGCCAGCTCTTCCGGGGAGCTGTTTTTT.